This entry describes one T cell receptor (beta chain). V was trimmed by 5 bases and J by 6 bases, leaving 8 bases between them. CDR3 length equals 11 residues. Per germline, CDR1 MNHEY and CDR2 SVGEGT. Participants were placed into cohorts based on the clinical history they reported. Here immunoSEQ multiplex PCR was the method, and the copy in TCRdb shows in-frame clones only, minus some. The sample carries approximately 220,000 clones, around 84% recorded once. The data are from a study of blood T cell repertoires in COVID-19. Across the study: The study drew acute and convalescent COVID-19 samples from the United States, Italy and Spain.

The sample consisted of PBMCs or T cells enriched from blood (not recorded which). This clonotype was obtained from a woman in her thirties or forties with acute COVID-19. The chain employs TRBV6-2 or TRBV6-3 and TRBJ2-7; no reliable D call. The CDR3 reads CASSLSGEQYF. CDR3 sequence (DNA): TGTGCCAGCAGTCTCTCCGGCGAGCAGTACTTC.